The present T cell receptor (beta chain) was sequenced within a study of T-cell memory formation after mild COVID-19. Whole-study context: Each donor largely had its own TCR clusters.

This clonotype was picked up a small number of times. Its antigen is as yet unknown. CDR3 size: 15 residues. CDR1 and CDR2 from the germline V gene are MGHRA and YSYEKL. Trimming shortened V by 4 bases and J by 7 bases, and 17 bases separated the two germline ends. TCRdb passed the 5' RACE reads through MiXCR, listing each CDR3 protein once. Of more than 80,000 distinct CDR3 sequences in the sample, approximately 15% were seen once. Points from the study as a whole: For contracting clones, CD4+ ones sat mainly in CM and EM, CD8+ in EMRA. That cross-reactive memory joined was suggested by some responding clones appearing in pre-infection memory. Whether second-wave clones peaking at day 37 were SARS-CoV-2 specific went unconfirmed.

This chain joins TRBV4-1 and TRBJ1-3; a weak D match, TRBD1 (6 bases). The sample comprised PBMCs or a T cell subset sorted from them (not recorded which). The clonotype originates from an adult woman who had mild COVID-19 (a few samples of this study predate the infection). Cell type and time point are not known. The CDR3 here is CASSLRDIEGNTIYF. CDR3 bases: TGCGCCAGCAGCCTGAGGGACATAGAGGGGAACACCATATATTTT.